This T cell receptor beta chain derives from a study of blood T cell repertoires in COVID-19. The overall study: Acute-phase and convalescent COVID-19 samples originated in the United States, Italy and Spain.

Data came from immunoSEQ multiplex PCR; TCRdb stores just in-frame clones and leaves some out. The sample carries 300,000 or so clones, nearly 90% recorded once. Membership in each cohort depended on participant-reported clinical history. Regarding this clone: At one boundary the junction diverges from the germline segment, which might be a read error.

Germline lookup yields CDR1 DFQATT and CDR2 SNEGSKA (reference sequence). The CDR3 covers 11 residues. The receptor's source is a woman under 40 who had recovered from COVID-19. What was sequenced was PBMCs or T cells enriched from blood (not recorded which). V and J are TRBV20-1 and TRBJ1-2; a weak D match, TRBD1 (5 bases). CDR3 nucleotides: TGCAGTGCAAAGGACACCCCGACCCCTCACTTC. As protein: CSAKDTPTPHF.